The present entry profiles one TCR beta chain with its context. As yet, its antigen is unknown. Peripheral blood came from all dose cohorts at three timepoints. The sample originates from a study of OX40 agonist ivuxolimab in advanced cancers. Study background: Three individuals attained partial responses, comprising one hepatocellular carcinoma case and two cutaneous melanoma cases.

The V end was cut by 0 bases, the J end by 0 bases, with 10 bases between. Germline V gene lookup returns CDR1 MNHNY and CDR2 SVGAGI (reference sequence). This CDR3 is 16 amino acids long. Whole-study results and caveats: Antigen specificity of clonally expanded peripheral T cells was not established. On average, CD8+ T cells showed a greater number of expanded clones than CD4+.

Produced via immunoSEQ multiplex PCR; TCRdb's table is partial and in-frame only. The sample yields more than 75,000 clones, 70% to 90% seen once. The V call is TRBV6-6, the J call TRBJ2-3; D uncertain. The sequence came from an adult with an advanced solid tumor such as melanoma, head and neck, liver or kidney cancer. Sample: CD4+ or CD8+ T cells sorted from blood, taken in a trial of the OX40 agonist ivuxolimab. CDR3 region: CASSYSIRSSTDTQYF. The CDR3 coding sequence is TGTGCCAGCAGTTACTCGATCCGGAGTAGCACAGATACGCAGTATTTT.